Listed below are T cell receptor beta chains from one sample, sequenced in a study of blood T cells in healthy people across ages. In TCRdb, the 5' RACE reads were re-called with MiXCR into one record per CDR3 protein. The table includes about 800,000 distinct CDR3 sequences, approximately 25% detected once. Separately, the same data were catalogued under a study of T cells of mothers and their children.

Sequencing used blood. These receptors originate from a boy between 10 and 17 years old in good health. The CDR3 runs from the conserved cysteine through the conserved F or W. Fields, in order: clone size, J gene, CDR3 length, V gene, D gene, CDR3 DNA, CDR3 protein. A D gene is named only where the DNA matches it firmly. Clone size is not always given. Where it is, it says once, few, many or a class for expanded clones.

-	TRBJ2-5	15	TRBV29-1	-	TGCAGCGTTGGTGCCGGCAGGGGACGCCAAGAGACCCAGTACTTC	CSVGAGRGRQETQYF
-	TRBJ2-2	13	TRBV4-1	-	TGCGCCAGCAGCCAGGCTAGTGCCGGGGCGCTGTTTTTT	CASSQASAGALFF
few	TRBJ2-7	16	TRBV2	-	TGTGCCAGCAGTGAAGCCCGCGGGGCGAGCTCCTACGAGCAGTACTTC	CASSEARGASSYEQYF
-	TRBJ2-7	18	TRBV20-1	TRBD1	TGCAGTGCTAGAGACGGGACAGGGAGCTATGGAGCCCTCTACGAGCAGTACTTC	CSARDGTGSYGALYEQYF
-	TRBJ2-1	15	TRBV20-1	-	TGCAGTGCTAGACTGGGACCGAGCTCCTACAATGAGCAGTTCTTC	CSARLGPSSYNEQFF
few	TRBJ2-5	18	TRBV7-2	TRBD2	TGTGCCAGCAGCTTAGGCCCGGGACTAGCGGAGATCCCGGAGACCCAGTACTTC	CASSLGPGLAEIPETQYF
-	TRBJ1-5	15	TRBV5-1	TRBD1	TGCGCCAGCAGCTCTACAGGGGGCGCCGGGCAGCCCCAGCATTTT	CASSSTGGAGQPQHF
-	TRBJ1-1	11	TRBV7-9	-	TGTGCCAGCAGCTTTATCTCAGAAGCTTTCTTT	CASSFISEAFF
few	TRBJ1-1	13	TRBV6-2/TRBV6-3	-	TGTGCCAGCAGTTGGGCCAAGAACACTGAAGCTTTCTTT	CASSWAKNTEAFF
-	TRBJ2-5	17	TRBV7-2	TRBD2	TGTGCCAGCAGCACTACGTCGGGACTAGGGTTCCAAGAGACCCAGTACTTC	CASSTTSGLGFQETQYF
few	TRBJ2-7	14	TRBV29-1	TRBD2	TGCGGCGCCGCCGGGACTAGCGGGAGGAACGAGCAGTACTTC	CGAAGTSGRNEQYF
-	TRBJ2-7	12	TRBV29-1	-	TGCAGCGTTGAAGAGGATGGATACGAGCAGTACTTC	CSVEEDGYEQYF
few	TRBJ2-5	11	TRBV20-1	-	TGCAGTGCTAGAGATGTACAGACCCAGTACTTC	CSARDVQTQYF
few	TRBJ2-3	17	TRBV29-1	TRBD2	TGCAGCGTTGCCGGGACTAGCGGGGGTGGACCCACAGATACGCAGTATTTT	CSVAGTSGGGPTDTQYF
few	TRBJ2-7	17	TRBV7-2	TRBD2	TGTGCCAGCAGCTTAGTTCTAGCGGGAGGGATACCCTACGAGCAGTACTTC	CASSLVLAGGIPYEQYF
few	TRBJ2-3	12	TRBV20-1	-	TGCAGTGGCGCGGGTAGCGCAGATACGCAGTATTTT	CSGAGSADTQYF
many	TRBJ2-6	13	TRBV7-3	-	TGTGCCAGCAGGATCTCTGGGGCCAACGTCCTGACTTTC	CASRISGANVLTF
few	TRBJ2-1	14	TRBV6-2/TRBV6-3	-	TGTGCCAGCAGTTACTCCAGGGTCAACAATGAGCAGTTCTTC	CASSYSRVNNEQFF
few	TRBJ1-6	15	TRBV7-9	-	TGTGCCAGCAGCTTAGTAGGTCAGCTAAATTCACCCCTCCACTTT	CASSLVGQLNSPLHF
few	TRBJ2-7	13	TRBV5-5	-	TGTGCCTGCAGCGTCGGGATTGCCTACGAGCAGTACTTC	CACSVGIAYEQYF
-	TRBJ2-7	13	TRBV11-2	-	TGTGCCAGCAGCTTAGAGACGGTAGACGAGCAGTACTTC	CASSLETVDEQYF
-	TRBJ2-5	12	TRBV6-5	-	TGTGCCAGCAGTTACTCGGGTGCGACCCAGTACTTC	CASSYSGATQYF
many	TRBJ2-2	13	TRBV20-1	-	TGCAGTGCCTCCGGAGGGAACACCGGGGAGCTGTTTTTT	CSASGGNTGELFF
-	TRBJ2-1	14	TRBV29-1	-	TGCAGCGGAGGTGGGGGAATCTCCTACAATGAGCAGTTCTTC	CSGGGGISYNEQFF
-	TRBJ2-1	14	TRBV7-9	TRBD1	TGTGCCAGCCCAGGGGGCAGGTCCTACAATGAGCAGTTCTTC	CASPGGRSYNEQFF
few	TRBJ2-7	16	TRBV28	TRBD2	TGTGCCAGCAGTCCACCGGGGGGAGGTAGGACCTACGAGCAGTACTTC	CASSPPGGGRTYEQYF
-	TRBJ1-2	14	TRBV28	TRBD1	TGTGCCAGCAGTCCCCAGGGGGTAGTTTATGGCTACACCTTC	CASSPQGVVYGYTF
-	TRBJ1-4	19	TRBV28	-	TGTGCCAGCAGCCAATTTTCGTGGGCCCCGGGAGGAGTTAATGAAAAACTGTTTTTT	CASSQFSWAPGGVNEKLFF
few	TRBJ2-1	15	TRBV11-2	-	TGTGCCAGCAGCCATTCGGTGAGCTCCTACAATGAGCAGTTCTTC	CASSHSVSSYNEQFF
few	TRBJ2-5	13	TRBV20-1	TRBD2	TGCAGCGCTCAGCGGGAGTGGGAAGAGACCCAGTACTTC	CSAQREWEETQYF
few	TRBJ1-1	13	TRBV12-3/TRBV12-4	TRBD1	TGTGCCAGCAGTCATGGACAGGGGATTGAAGCTTTCTTT	CASSHGQGIEAFF
few	TRBJ1-5	14	TRBV6-2/TRBV6-3	TRBD1	TGTGCCAGCAGTTACCGGACAGGGGATCAGCCCCAGCATTTT	CASSYRTGDQPQHF
-	TRBJ2-5	17	TRBV7-2	TRBD2	TGTGCCAGCAGCCGCACTAGCGGGAGAGATCGGGCAGAGACCCAGTACTTC	CASSRTSGRDRAETQYF
-	TRBJ2-5	15	TRBV7-3	TRBD2	TGTGCCAGCAGCTCCCTGGGCGGGGGGGAAGAGACCCAGTACTTC	CASSSLGGGEETQYF
few	TRBJ2-5	17	TRBV4-1	TRBD1	TGCGCCAGCAGCCAAGAACAGGGGGCGAATGGGTTGGAGACCCAGTACTTC	CASSQEQGANGLETQYF
-	TRBJ1-2	15	TRBV3-1	TRBD1	TGTGCCAGCAGCCAAGGACAGGGGGCTGGGTATGGCTACACCTTC	CASSQGQGAGYGYTF
-	TRBJ2-7	14	TRBV20-1	TRBD1	TGCAGTGCTAGAGATCGCAGGGGGCTCCACGAGCAGTACTTC	CSARDRRGLHEQYF
-	TRBJ2-1	15	TRBV7-9	-	TGTGCCAGCAGCTTAGTGTCCTTCTCCTACAATGAGCAGTTCTTC	CASSLVSFSYNEQFF
-	TRBJ1-2	14	TRBV9	TRBD1	TGTGCCAGCAGCGTAGAGCCTACAGGGGAGGGCTACACCTTC	CASSVEPTGEGYTF
-	TRBJ2-7	14	TRBV6-4	-	TGTGCCAGGGTCATAGGGGCTCGCTCCTACGAGCAGTACTTC	CARVIGARSYEQYF
few	TRBJ2-4	14	TRBV29-1	-	TGCAGCGTTAGAGGAGGACGGTTATGGGACATTCAGTACTTC	CSVRGGRLWDIQYF
few	TRBJ2-7	16	TRBV28	TRBD2	TGTGCCAGCAATGCTAATGGGGGGGTGTGGTCCTACGAGCAGTACTTC	CASNANGGVWSYEQYF
-	TRBJ2-7	15	TRBV7-2	TRBD2	TGTGCCAGCAGCTCACTAGCGGGATTTCCTACGAGGGCCTACTTC	CASSSLAGFPTRAYF
-	TRBJ2-1	16	TRBV7-9	-	TGTGCCAGCGGCTTAGTATCTGGGGCAGGGGCCCATGAGCAGTTCTTC	CASGLVSGAGAHEQFF
-	TRBJ2-5	15	TRBV5-1	TRBD1	TGCGCCAGCAGAAGACAGGGGTTATTCCAAGAGACCCAGTACTTC	CASRRQGLFQETQYF
few	TRBJ1-1	15	TRBV3-1	TRBD1	TGTGCCAGCAGCCAACTGACAGGGGGTGGTACTGAAGCTTTCTTT	CASSQLTGGGTEAFF
-	TRBJ1-4	12	TRBV29-1	-	TGCAGCGTGCGGGGTGCGGATGAAAAACTGTTTTTT	CSVRGADEKLFF
many	TRBJ2-7	14	TRBV7-9	TRBD1	TGTGCCAGCAGCAGGGGACAGGGGGCCTACGAGCAGTACTTC	CASSRGQGAYEQYF